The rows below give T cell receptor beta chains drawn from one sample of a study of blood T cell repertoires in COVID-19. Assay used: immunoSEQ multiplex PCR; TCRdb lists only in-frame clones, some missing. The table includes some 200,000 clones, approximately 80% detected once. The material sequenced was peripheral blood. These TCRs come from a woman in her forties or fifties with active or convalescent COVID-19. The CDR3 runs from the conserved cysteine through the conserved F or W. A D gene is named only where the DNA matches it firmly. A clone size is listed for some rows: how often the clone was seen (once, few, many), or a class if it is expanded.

CASSVDPGGDTQYF | TGTGCCAGCAGCGTAGATCCAGGGGGGGATACGCAGTATTTT | 14 | . | TRBJ2-3 | TRBV9 | .
CASSLSGELETQYF | TGTGCTAGCAGCTTATCAGGGGAATTAGAGACCCAGTACTTC | 14 | . | TRBJ2-5 | TRBV7-7 | .
CASSLGPSGRPETQYF | TGCGCCAGCAGCTTGGGCCCTAGCGGGAGACCGGAGACCCAGTACTTC | 16 | TRBD2 | TRBJ2-5 | TRBV5-1 | .
CASSQELAGGRNIQYF | TGCGCCAGCAGCCAAGAACTAGCGGGAGGGAGAAACATTCAGTACTTC | 16 | TRBD2 | TRBJ2-4 | TRBV4-1 | once
CSARVGQGQREQYF | TGCAGCGCCCGAGTGGGACAGGGGCAGCGCGAGCAGTACTTC | 14 | TRBD1 | TRBJ2-7 | TRBV29-1 | once
CASSQSRDRPNTEAFF | TGCGCCAGCAGCCAATCCCGGGACAGACCGAACACTGAAGCTTTCTTT | 16 | TRBD1 | TRBJ1-1 | TRBV4-3 | .
CASSLGQLNEKLFF | TGTGCCAGCAGCCTCGGACAGCTCAATGAAAAACTGTTTTTT | 14 | . | TRBJ1-4 | TRBV6-5 | .
CASSPTGLGDTQYF | TGTGCCAGCAGCCCAACAGGGTTAGGAGATACGCAGTATTTT | 14 | . | TRBJ2-3 | TRBV7-6 | .
CASSYRNTEAFF | TGTGCCAGCAGTTACCGGAACACTGAAGCTTTCTTT | 12 | . | TRBJ1-1 | TRBV6-2/TRBV6-3 | .
CASSGTGAHNEQFF | TGTGCCAGCAGCGGGACAGGGGCCCACAATGAGCAGTTCTTC | 14 | TRBD1 | TRBJ2-1 | TRBV5-5 | .
CASSRLGQDEHF | TGTGCCAGCAGTCGCCTAGGACAGGATGAGCATTTT | 12 | TRBD1 | TRBJ1-5 | TRBV6-2/TRBV6-3 | .
CASSLEADTEAFF | TGCGCCAGCAGCTTGGAGGCGGACACTGAAGCTTTCTTT | 13 | . | TRBJ1-1 | TRBV5-1 | .
CASRSQPSSYEQYF | TGTGCCAGCAGGTCACAGCCGAGCTCCTACGAGCAGTACTTC | 14 | . | TRBJ2-7 | TRBV27 | .
CASSVGAGNYEQYF | TGTGCCAGCAGCGTAGGGGCAGGGAACTACGAGCAGTACTTC | 14 | . | TRBJ2-7 | TRBV9 | .
CASRQAGFTDTQYF | TGTGCCAGCAGACAGGCGGGATTCACAGATACGCAGTATTTT | 14 | . | TRBJ2-3 | TRBV28 | few
CASSPRPQGSTNYNEQFF | TGTGCCAGCAGCCCCCGCCCGCAGGGAAGCACAAACTACAATGAGCAGTTCTTC | 18 | . | TRBJ2-1 | TRBV7-8 | .
CAISETPTGDGYTF | TGTGCCATCAGCGAAACCCCGACAGGGGATGGCTACACCTTC | 14 | TRBD1 | TRBJ1-2 | TRBV10-3 | .
CASSQVAGDTQYF | TGTGCCAGCAGCCAGGTGGCGGGTGATACGCAGTATTTT | 13 | . | TRBJ2-3 | TRBV2 | .
CASSQDRVATNYGYTF | TGTGCCAGCAGCCAAGATCGAGTTGCGACTAACTATGGCTACACCTTC | 16 | . | TRBJ1-2 | TRBV14 | .
CASRDRASTEAFF | TGTGCCAGCAGGGACAGGGCAAGCACTGAAGCTTTCTTT | 13 | TRBD1 | TRBJ1-1 | TRBV12-3/TRBV12-4 | .
CASSRDRGQGNTIYF | TGTGCCAGCAGCAGAGACAGGGGGCAGGGAAACACCATATATTTT | 15 | TRBD1 | TRBJ1-3 | TRBV7-2 | once
CAWSLTGWEKLFF | TGTGCCTGGAGTTTGACAGGGTGGGAAAAACTGTTTTTT | 13 | TRBD1 | TRBJ1-4 | TRBV30 | .
CASSQPRRSSGGYEQYF | TGCGCCAGCAGTCAACCCCGGAGGTCTAGCGGGGGCTACGAGCAGTACTTC | 17 | TRBD2 | TRBJ2-7 | TRBV23-1 | once
CASSPGDRLYNSPLHF | TGTGCCAGCAGCCCGGGGGACAGACTCTATAATTCACCCCTCCACTTT | 16 | TRBD1 | TRBJ1-6 | TRBV7-9 | .
CASSASGRATEAFF | TGTGCCAGCAGCGCGTCAGGGAGGGCCACTGAAGCTTTCTTT | 14 | . | TRBJ1-1 | TRBV5-5 | .
CASSPSRTRDTRMAGNTIYF | TGTGCCAGCAGTCCCTCGAGGACTCGGGACACTCGAATGGCTGGAAACACCATATATTTT | 20 | . | TRBJ1-3 | TRBV6-6 | .
CASSLVGTRLTDTQYF | TGTGCCAGCAGCTTAGTTGGGACACGCCTCACAGATACGCAGTATTTT | 16 | . | TRBJ2-3 | TRBV7-2 | .
CAISFSGVSTDTQYF | TGTGCCATCAGCTTTAGCGGGGTCAGCACAGATACGCAGTATTTT | 15 | TRBD2 | TRBJ2-3 | TRBV10-3 | .
CAWSAGKGYNSPLHF | TGTGCCTGGAGTGCAGGAAAGGGGTATAATTCACCCCTCCACTTT | 15 | . | TRBJ1-6 | TRBV30 | .
CASSRTSNTEAFF | TGTGCCAGCAGCCGCACTTCTAACACTGAAGCTTTCTTT | 13 | . | TRBJ1-1 | TRBV11-1 | .
CAWGYRDDGYTF | TGTGCCTGGGGATACAGGGACGATGGCTACACCTTC | 12 | . | TRBJ1-2 | TRBV30 | .
CASSYSDRIQPQHF | TGTGCCAGCAGTTACTCAGACAGAATTCAGCCCCAGCATTTT | 14 | . | TRBJ1-5 | TRBV6-2/TRBV6-3 | .
CASSSLGLAATYEQYF | TGTGCCAGCAGCTCTCTGGGACTAGCGGCTACCTACGAGCAGTACTTC | 16 | TRBD2 | TRBJ2-7 | TRBV11-2 | .
CASSRTGVGWNTEAFF | TGCGCCAGCAGCCGGACAGGGGTCGGGTGGAACACTGAAGCTTTCTTT | 16 | TRBD1 | TRBJ1-1 | TRBV5-1 | once
CASSLGTVNGYTF | TGTGCCAGCAGTTTAGGGACAGTGAATGGCTACACCTTC | 13 | . | TRBJ1-2 | TRBV12-3/TRBV12-4 | few
CASSVGTTNNEQFF | TGTGCCAGCAGCGTGGGGACTACCAACAATGAGCAGTTCTTC | 14 | TRBD2 | TRBJ2-1 | TRBV9 | .
CASSHQGLDGYTF | TGTGCCAGCAGCCACCAGGGATTGGATGGCTACACCTTC | 13 | . | TRBJ1-2 | TRBV7-2 | .
CASSYGILAFRVRNEQFF | TGTGCCAGCAGTTATGGGATACTAGCGTTCCGGGTGAGGAATGAGCAGTTCTTC | 18 | TRBD2 | TRBJ2-1 | TRBV6-2/TRBV6-3 | .
CASSPLDRGLDEQFF | TGCGCCAGCAGCCCCCTGGACAGGGGGCTGGATGAGCAGTTCTTC | 15 | TRBD1 | TRBJ2-1 | TRBV4-3 | many
CASSSGGVTDGYTF | TGTGCCAGCAGCTCTGGAGGGGTTACGGATGGCTACACCTTC | 14 | . | TRBJ1-2 | TRBV7-8 | once
CSAAGPEGKLFF | TGCAGCGCCGCTGGTCCCGAGGGAAAACTGTTTTTT | 12 | . | TRBJ1-4 | TRBV29-1 | .
CASSLDGQGMNTEAFF | TGCGCCAGCAGCTTGGACGGGCAGGGCATGAACACTGAAGCTTTCTTT | 16 | . | TRBJ1-1 | TRBV5-1 | .
CASSPPNRPEQFF | TGTGCCAGCAGTCCCCCTAATCGTCCTGAGCAGTTCTTC | 13 | . | TRBJ2-1 | TRBV28 | .
CASSELQGEGSNQPQHF | TGTGCCAGCAGTGAACTCCAGGGGGAAGGTAGCAATCAGCCCCAGCATTTT | 17 | TRBD1 | TRBJ1-5 | TRBV2 | .
CASSFLDTQYF | TGTGCCAGCAGTTTTCTGGATACGCAGTATTTT | 11 | . | TRBJ2-3 | TRBV28 | .
CASTGSRTDTQYF | TGTGCCAGCACCGGGTCCCGCACAGATACGCAGTATTTT | 13 | . | TRBJ2-3 | TRBV7-2 | .
CAISELAGGITDTQYF | TGTGCCATCAGTGAGTTAGCGGGGGGGATCACAGATACGCAGTATTTT | 16 | TRBD2 | TRBJ2-3 | TRBV10-3 | once
CASSPPAGEQFF | TGTGCCAGCTCACCACCAGCAGGGGAGCAGTTCTTC | 12 | . | TRBJ2-1 | TRBV18 | .
CASSSPDSYYGYTF | TGTGCCAGCAGTTCCCCGGACAGTTACTATGGCTACACCTTC | 14 | . | TRBJ1-2 | TRBV6-6 | .
CASSYSTAEVSPLHF | TGTGCCAGCAGTTACTCAACGGCCGAGGTATCACCCCTCCACTTT | 15 | . | TRBJ1-6 | TRBV6-5 | .